The 10 T cell receptor beta chains reported below all come from one sample, sequenced in a study of regulatory T cells in long-lasting Graves disease. For TCR beta, libraries came from iRepertoire HTBI primers and Arm-PCR of CDR3 regions. From the multiplex PCR reads, TCRdb called clonotypes with MiXCR, one entry per CDR3 protein. This sample yields 450,000 or so distinct CDR3 sequences, of which about 20% are seen a single time; less than 9% belongs to the top ten. Time point meaning: persistent/refractory GD, antithyroid drugs over 5 years with positive TRAb. The TCR library was made from RNA extracted from PBMCs. Sequencing was performed on peripheral blood mononuclear cells (PBMCs), taken when the disease was refractory, from a patient treated with antithyroid drugs. These receptors were taken from a female donor with Graves disease.

This clonotype occurred a few times. This chain's CDR3 is CASSYSSKGEQYF. The CDR3, as DNA: TGTGCCAGCAGTTACTCGAGTAAGGGCGAGCAGTACTTC. The rearrangement links TRBV6-5 to TRBJ2-7; D remains unclear. V was pared by 0 bases and J by 6 bases, with 9 bases between. Germline V gene data show CDR1 as MNHEY and CDR2 as SVGAGI. The length of the CDR3 is 13 residues.

Remarks on this clonotype: This may be a read error: a much more frequent sequence differs by one nucleotide. This rearrangement joins TRBV6-1 to TRBJ2-7, with D perhaps TRBD1 or TRBD2 (6 bases each). CDR3 length: 17 amino acids. The V end lost 7 bases, the J end lost 3 bases, and 25 bases lay between the germline ends. Germline V gives CDR1 MNHNS, CDR2 SASEGT. CDR3 DNA sequence: TGTGCCAGCACCCCCTGGGGCGGACCCGGGGGCCGCTACGAGCAGTACTTC. This gives the protein CASTPWGGPGGRYEQYF.

This clonotype has a handful of counts. The rearrangement joins TRBV19 to TRBJ1-5; D is unresolved. The CDR3 has 13 residues. With 5 bases removed from V and 5 bases from J, the gap between germline ends came to 10 bases. Germline lookup yields CDR1 LNHDA and CDR2 SQIVND (reference sequence). The CDR3 DNA is TGTGCCAGTAGTTACAAGCGGGATCAGCCCCAGCATTTT. Protein product: CASSYKRDQPQHF.

There are a few counts of this clonotype. This chain uses TRBV29-1 with TRBJ2-7; D tentatively fits TRBD1 or TRBD2 (5 bases each). The V end was cut by 7 bases, the J end by 2 bases, with 12 bases between. Germline lookup yields CDR1 SQVTM and CDR2 ANQGSEA. The CDR3 loop spans 12 amino acids. The CDR3 DNA reads as TGCAGCGCGCATGGGGGAGCCTACGAGCAGTACTTC. This gives the protein CSAHGGAYEQYF.

This clonotype was detected ten times or more. This chain links TRBV6-1 with TRBJ1-1; D not resolved. V was cut by 7 bases and J by 1 base, with 10 bases left in between. Germline CDR1 MNHNS, CDR2 SASEGT. This CDR3 region has 13 residues. In DNA form, the CDR3 reads TGTGCCAGCACCCCCCGTAGGAACACTGAAGCTTTCTTT. Protein product: CASTPRRNTEAFF.

This sequence joins TRBV20-1 and TRBJ2-5, with D unclear. The germline V and J ends were trimmed by 0 bases and 2 bases, with 1 base remaining between them. Germline V CDR1 and CDR2: DFQATT, SNEGSKA (reference sequence). This CDR3 has 11 amino acids. CDR3 DNA sequence: TGCAGTGCTAGAGATCAAGAGACCCAGTACTTC. Translated: CSARDQETQYF.

The chain links TRBV20-1 to TRBJ2-1; 13 nucleotides line up with TRBD2. This CDR3 is built from 14 residues. V lost 5 bases, J lost 6 bases, and 4 bases stayed unmatched. Germline V gene sequence: CDR1 DFQATT, CDR2 SNEGSKA (reference sequence). CDR3 region: CSAAGLAGTNEQFF. CDR3 DNA sequence: TGCAGTGCTGCGGGACTAGCGGGAACCAATGAGCAGTTCTTC.

This clonotype has only one observation. The chain couples TRBV19 to TRBJ1-5; 8 bases agree with TRBD1. V lost 3 bases to trimming and J lost 6 bases; unmatched junction nucleotides: 10. The CDR3 is made up of 16 amino acids. The germline CDR1 and CDR2 sequences are LNHDA and SQIVND (reference sequence). The CDR3 reads CASSIPDRGVGQPQHF. The DNA of the CDR3 is TGTGCCAGTAGTATCCCAGACAGGGGCGTGGGTCAGCCCCAGCATTTT.

A remark on this clonotype: This may arise from a read error, as a much more abundant clone is one base away. This rearrangement joins TRBV7-9 to TRBJ2-5; D is possibly TRBD1 (6 bases). The germline CDR1 and CDR2 sequences are SEHNR and FQNEAQ (reference sequence). The CDR3 has 12 residues. The CDR3 nucleotides read TGTGCCAGCAGCTACAGGGTAGAGATCCAGTACTTC. Translation: CASSYRVEIQYF. The variable domain in full, with the rest retrieved from reference TRBV7-9 and TRBJ2-5, is DTGVSQNPRHKITKRGQNVTFRCDPISEHNRLYWYRQTLGQGPEFLTYFQNEAQLEKSRLLSDRFSAERPKGSFSTLEIQRTEQGDSAMYLCASSYRVEIQYFGPGTRLLVL.

This clonotype was counted between two and nine times. J is TRBJ1-1 and V is TRBV10-3, with no clear D. Germline V gene lookup returns CDR1 ENHRY and CDR2 SYGVKD. Deletions cut 4 bases from V and 3 bases from J, with 6 bases between. The CDR3 spans 12 residues. CDR3 DNA: TGTGCCATCAGTGCTTTGGACACTGAAGCTTTCTTT. Protein sequence: CAISALDTEAFF.